Listed here are 25 T cell receptor beta chains from one sample, sequenced in a study of OX40 agonist ivuxolimab in advanced cancers. The data were produced by immunoSEQ multiplex PCR, yet TCRdb's version contains in-frame clones alone and is incomplete. The table has 30,000 or so clones, approximately 80% seen once. Here the sequenced sample was CD4+ or CD8+ T cells sorted from blood, taken in a trial of the OX40 agonist ivuxolimab. Source of these receptors: an adult with an advanced solid tumor such as melanoma, head and neck, liver or kidney cancer.

This clone was seen a handful of times. The chain links TRBV5-6 to TRBJ2-6; 13 bases agree with TRBD2. The CDR3 is 17 residues long. CDR1 SGHDT and CDR2 YYEEEE come from the germline V gene. V gave up 4 bases and J gave up 0 bases; unmatched junction bases: 1. CDR3 residues: CASSRLAGGSGANVLTF. The CDR3 coding sequence is TGTGCCAGCAGCCGACTAGCGGGAGGCTCTGGGGCCAACGTCCTGACTTTC.

This chain connects TRBV5-6 to TRBJ2-1; a weak D match, TRBD1 (6 bases). Germline CDR1 SGHDT, CDR2 YYEEEE. The CDR3 totals 17 residues. V lost 1 base and J 0 bases, leaving 14 bases between the germline ends. The CDR3 nucleotides are TGTGCCAGCAGCTTGTGGACAGCCACGAGCTCCTACAATGAGCAGTTCTTC. Residues: CASSLWTATSSYNEQFF.

The CDR3 reads CASSPLLAGVGDTQYF. For the CDR3, the DNA is TGTGCCAGCTCACCATTGCTAGCGGGAGTGGGAGATACGCAGTATTTT. J is TRBJ2-3 and V is TRBV18; 10 bases fit TRBD2. The germline V gene encodes CDR1 KGHSH and CDR2 LQKENI. The V segment lost 2 bases and the J segment 5 bases; nucleotides outside the gene matches: 7. This CDR3 has 16 amino acids.

The J gene is TRBJ2-2, the V gene TRBV18, with no clear D. The V end was cut by 3 bases, the J end by 2 bases, with 7 bases between. The CDR3 consists of 14 residues. Germline V CDR1 and CDR2: KGHSH, LQKENI. The CDR3 nucleotides read TGTGCCAGCTCACCCGGGCACAACACCGGGGAGCTGTTTTTT. Its protein is CASSPGHNTGELFF.

The chain employs TRBV28 and TRBJ1-2; the match to TRBD1 covers 8 bases. Germline trimming cut 6 bases from V and 4 bases from J; bases unmatched to any gene: 22. Germline-derived CDR1 and CDR2 are MDHEN and SYDVKM. The CDR3 length is 19 residues. CDR3 in DNA: TGTGCCAGCAGCCACAGACCCGACCCTGGACAGGGTAGGGGCTATGGCTACACCTTC. It yields the protein CASSHRPDPGQGRGYGYTF.

This sequence joins TRBV4-1 and TRBJ2-5; the match to TRBD2 covers 13 bases. J lost 3 bases, V lost 6 bases, and 4 bases had no gene match. The germline gives CDR1 MGHRA, CDR2 YSYEKL. CDR3 length: 15 amino acids. The CDR3 sequence: CASSHTSGGEETQYF. Written as DNA, the CDR3 is TGCGCCAGCAGTCATACTAGCGGGGGGGAAGAGACCCAGTACTTC.

V gene TRBV5-6 combines with J gene TRBJ1-1, with 12 bases identical to TRBD1. The V gene end was trimmed by 6 bases and the J gene end by 1 base; junction bases not matched to a gene: 4. Per the germline V gene, CDR1 is SGHDT and CDR2 is YYEEEE. The CDR3 loop spans 15 amino acids. The CDR3 sequence is CASTGTGGRNTEAFF. CDR3 coding DNA: TGTGCCAGCACCGGGACAGGGGGCCGGAACACTGAAGCTTTCTTT. The full variable domain, with the rest looked up from reference TRBV5-6 and TRBJ1-1, is DAGVTQSPTHLIKTRGQQVTLRCSPKSGHDTVSWYQQALGQGPQFIFQYYEEEERQRGNFPDRFSGHQFPNYSSELNVNALLLGDSALYLCASTGTGGRNTEAFFGQGTRLTVV.

The genes are TRBV6-5 and TRBJ1-2; TRBD1 matches 11 bases. Per germline, CDR1 MNHEY and CDR2 SVGAGI. CDR3 length equals 16 residues. V was pared by 4 bases and J by 4 bases, with 8 bases of the junction left unmatched. The CDR3 protein is CASSSYGTGGGYGYTF. CDR3 nucleotides: TGTGCCAGCAGTTCCTATGGGACAGGGGGAGGCTATGGCTACACCTTC.

The J gene is TRBJ1-3, the V gene TRBV7-2; 9 bases are a match to TRBD1. The V gene end was trimmed by 3 bases and the J gene end by 4 bases; junction bases not matched to a gene: 4. There are 15 residues in the CDR3. CDR1 and CDR2 (germline): SGHTA, FQGNSA. CDR3 nucleotides: TGTGCCAGCAGCTTGACAGGGGGAGGGGGAAACACCATATATTTT. Its translation is CASSLTGGGGNTIYF.

In its sample, this clone was seen once. V and J are TRBV9 and TRBJ2-2; D remains ambiguous. V was trimmed by 7 bases and J by 4 bases, leaving 8 bases between them. The CDR3 sequence is 12 residues long. Germline loops: CDR1 SGDLS, CDR2 YYNGEE. CDR3 protein: CASSHSTGELFF. The CDR3 DNA reads as TGTGCCAGCTCTCATAGCACCGGGGAGCTGTTTTTT.

This chain connects TRBV7-9 to TRBJ1-4; D might be TRBD1 (5 bases). The CDR3 length is 14 residues. Germline loops: CDR1 SEHNR, CDR2 FQNEAQ (reference sequence). V was clipped by 3 bases and J by 3 bases, with 8 bases between them. CDR3 in DNA: TGTGCCAGCAGCTTCCGGGACCCTAATGAAAAACTGTTTTTT. Translation: CASSFRDPNEKLFF.

This clone was detected once. The chain has TRBV5-4 and TRBJ2-7; 8 bases fit TRBD2. V lost 4 bases, J lost 2 bases, and 11 bases stayed unmatched. The CDR3 is 16 residues long. CDR1 is SGHNT and CDR2 is YYREEE in the germline V gene (reference sequence). CDR3 nucleotide sequence: TGTGCCAGCAGCGGGATTAGCGGGGCTACAGCCTACGAGCAGTACTTC. Translated, it gives CASSGISGATAYEQYF. Complete variable domain (other parts from reference TRBV5-4 and TRBJ2-7): ETGVTQSPTHLIKTRGQQVTLRCSSQSGHNTVSWYQQALGQGPQFIFQYYREEENGRGNFPPRFSGLQFPNYSSELNVNALELDDSALYLCASSGISGATAYEQYFGPGTRLTVT.

The chain employs TRBV11-2 and TRBJ2-3; tentative D call: TRBD2 (5 bases). CDR1 and CDR2 (germline): SGHAT, FQNNGV. V was shortened by 5 bases and J by 9 bases, with 12 bases between the two germline ends. The CDR3 contains 12 residues. The CDR3 region is CASSPQRGTQYF. The CDR3 coding sequence is TGTGCCAGCAGCCCTCAAAGAGGGACGCAGTATTTT.

The V gene is TRBV6-1, the J gene TRBJ2-1, with D possibly matching TRBD2 (6 bases). Deletions cut 5 bases from V and 6 bases from J, with 14 bases between. CDR1 is MNHNS and CDR2 is SASEGT in the germline V gene. The CDR3 is 14 residues long. Written as DNA, the CDR3 is TGTGCCAGCAGTCGGACGGGAGCTCGCAATGAGCAGTTCTTC. Translation: CASSRTGARNEQFF.

The rearrangement joins TRBV28 to TRBJ1-3, with unresolved D. CDR1 is MDHEN and CDR2 is SYDVKM in the germline V gene. The V end lost 6 bases, the J end lost 4 bases, and 13 bases lay between the germline ends. CDR3 size: 14 residues. DNA of the CDR3: TGTGCCAGCAGCCCCACATCCCGCGGAAACACCATATATTTT. It is translated as CASSPTSRGNTIYF.

V gene TRBV6-1 combines with J gene TRBJ2-3, with a tentative D call TRBD2 (6 bases). Germline CDR1 and CDR2: MNHNS and SASEGT. V was pared by 7 bases and J by 3 bases, with 14 bases between. This CDR3 comprises 14 residues. CDR3 nucleotide sequence: TGTGCCAGCATTTCGGGAGATACTACAGATACGCAGTATTTT. This translates into CASISGDTTDTQYF.

V usage is TRBV4-1 and J usage is TRBJ2-7, with TRBD1 as a possible D gene (6 bases). The CDR3 has 16 residues. Per the germline V gene, CDR1 is MGHRA and CDR2 is YSYEKL. The germline V and J ends were trimmed by 0 bases and 2 bases, with 14 bases remaining between them. The CDR3 sequence: CASSQDVGAFAYEQYF. The CDR3 DNA is TGCGCCAGCAGCCAAGATGTGGGGGCTTTCGCCTACGAGCAGTACTTC.

The CDR3 reads CASSLVVQTYEQYF. The CDR3 DNA reads TGTGCCAGCAGCTTAGTTGTTCAGACCTACGAGCAGTACTTC. This sequence joins TRBV11-2 and TRBJ2-7; D ambiguous. Germline loops: CDR1 SGHAT, CDR2 FQNNGV. The CDR3 contains 14 residues. V lost 1 base and J 2 bases, leaving 9 bases between the germline ends.

The rearrangement joins TRBV14 to TRBJ2-2, with D perhaps TRBD2 (5 bases). Germline V lookup: CDR1 SGHDN, CDR2 FVKESK. The CDR3 covers 17 residues. V was pared by 3 bases and J by 5 bases, with 19 bases between. The CDR3: CASSHSRGIRRTGELFF. The CDR3 DNA follows: TGTGCCAGCAGCCACTCCCGGGGAATAAGAAGGACCGGGGAGCTGTTTTTT. Using reference TRBV14 and TRBJ2-2 for the parts outside the CDR3, the full variable domain is EAGVTQFPSHSVIEKGQTVTLRCDPISGHDNLYWYRRVMGKEIKFLLHFVKESKQDESGMPNNRFLAERTGGTYSTLKVQPAELEDSGVYFCASSHSRGIRRTGELFFGEGSRLTVL.

The chain links TRBV7-8 to TRBJ2-5; D unclear. The J call may be in error: the DNA end matches TRBJ2-7 better. Per the germline V gene, CDR1 is SGHVS and CDR2 is FQNEAQ. This CDR3 has 13 residues. Here the CDR3 reads CASSSVVSYEQYF. CDR3 coding DNA: TGTGCCAGCAGCTCGGTGGTCTCCTACGAGCAGTACTTC.

The V call is TRBV21-1, the J call TRBJ1-5; the listed D gene, TRBD1, was not tested against the DNA. TRBV21-1 has pseudogene status. The CDR3 length is 17 residues. In nucleotides, the CDR3 is TGTGCCAGCAGCCGTACACAGGGGGCGCGTGACAATCAGCCCCAGCATTTT. This sequence encodes CASSRTQGARDNQPQHF.

V usage is TRBV10-3 and J usage is TRBJ2-7; 7 nucleotides line up with TRBD1. This CDR3 region has 14 residues. V was clipped by 3 bases and J by 4 bases; unmatched bases: 6. Per germline, CDR1 ENHRY and CDR2 SYGVKD. The CDR3 DNA reads as TGTGCCATCAGTGACCCGACAGGGCAGTACGAGCAGTACTTC. Amino acid sequence: CAISDPTGQYEQYF.

The rearrangement links TRBV9 to TRBJ2-3; 8 bases map to TRBD2. This CDR3 has 14 amino acids. The V gene end was trimmed by 0 bases and the J gene end by 4 bases; junction bases not matched to a gene: 1. Germline CDR1 is SGDLS and CDR2 is YYNGEE. CDR3: CASSVAGGPDTQYF. CDR3 DNA sequence: TGTGCCAGCAGCGTAGCGGGGGGGCCAGATACGCAGTATTTT.

The chain uses TRBV15 and TRBJ2-7; perhaps TRBD2 as D (5 bases). The CDR3 is 14 amino acids. The V end lost 3 bases, the J end lost 0 bases, and 9 bases lay between the germline ends. Per germline, CDR1 LNHNV and CDR2 YYDKDF (reference sequence). The CDR3 loop reads CATSRERGSYEQYF. The DNA of the CDR3 is TGTGCCACCAGCAGGGAACGGGGCTCCTACGAGCAGTACTTC.

This chain uses TRBV9 with TRBJ2-2; a possible D gene is TRBD2 (5 bases). Germline V gene sequence: CDR1 SGDLS, CDR2 YYNGEE. This CDR3 region has 16 residues. With 4 bases removed from V and 0 bases from J, the gap between germline ends came to 13 bases. In nucleotides, the CDR3 is TGTGCCAGCAGCCCCTTAGGGAGCGCGAACACCGGGGAGCTGTTTTTT. Amino acids: CASSPLGSANTGELFF.